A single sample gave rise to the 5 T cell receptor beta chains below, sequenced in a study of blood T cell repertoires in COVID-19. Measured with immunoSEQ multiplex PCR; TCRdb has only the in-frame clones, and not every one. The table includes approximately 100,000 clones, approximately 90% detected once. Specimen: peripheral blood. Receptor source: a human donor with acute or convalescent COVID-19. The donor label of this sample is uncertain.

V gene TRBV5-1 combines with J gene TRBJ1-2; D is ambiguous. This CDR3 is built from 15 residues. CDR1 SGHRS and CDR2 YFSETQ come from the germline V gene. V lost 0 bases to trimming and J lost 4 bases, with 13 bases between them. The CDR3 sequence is CASSLGAGSFYGYTF. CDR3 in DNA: TGCGCCAGCAGCTTGGGAGCGGGATCCTTCTATGGCTACACCTTC.

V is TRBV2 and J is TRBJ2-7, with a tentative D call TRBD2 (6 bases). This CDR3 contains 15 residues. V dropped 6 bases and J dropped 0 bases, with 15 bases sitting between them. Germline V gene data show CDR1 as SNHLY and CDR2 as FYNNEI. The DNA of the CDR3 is TGTGCCAGCAGGCAAGGGGACTTTTCCTCCTACGAGCAGTACTTC. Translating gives CASRQGDFSSYEQYF.

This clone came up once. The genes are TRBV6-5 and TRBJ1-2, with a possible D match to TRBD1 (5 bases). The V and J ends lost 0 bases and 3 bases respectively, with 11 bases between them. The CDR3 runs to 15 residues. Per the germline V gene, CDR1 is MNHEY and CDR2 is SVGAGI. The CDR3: CASSYSGQGDYGYTF. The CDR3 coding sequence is TGTGCCAGCAGTTACTCGGGGCAGGGCGACTATGGCTACACCTTC.

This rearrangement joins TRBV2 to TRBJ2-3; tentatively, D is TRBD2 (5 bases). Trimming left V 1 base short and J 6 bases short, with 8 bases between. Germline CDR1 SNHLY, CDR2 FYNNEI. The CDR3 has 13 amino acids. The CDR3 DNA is TGTGCCAGCAGTGAAGGCCAGCGGGATACGCAGTATTTT. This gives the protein CASSEGQRDTQYF.

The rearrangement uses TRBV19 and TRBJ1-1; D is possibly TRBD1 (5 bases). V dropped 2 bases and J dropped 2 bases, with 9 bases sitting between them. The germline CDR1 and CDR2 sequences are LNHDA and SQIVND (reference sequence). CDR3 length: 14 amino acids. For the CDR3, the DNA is TGTGCCAGTAGTATAAAGACAGCAAACACTGAAGCTTTCTTT. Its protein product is CASSIKTANTEAFF.